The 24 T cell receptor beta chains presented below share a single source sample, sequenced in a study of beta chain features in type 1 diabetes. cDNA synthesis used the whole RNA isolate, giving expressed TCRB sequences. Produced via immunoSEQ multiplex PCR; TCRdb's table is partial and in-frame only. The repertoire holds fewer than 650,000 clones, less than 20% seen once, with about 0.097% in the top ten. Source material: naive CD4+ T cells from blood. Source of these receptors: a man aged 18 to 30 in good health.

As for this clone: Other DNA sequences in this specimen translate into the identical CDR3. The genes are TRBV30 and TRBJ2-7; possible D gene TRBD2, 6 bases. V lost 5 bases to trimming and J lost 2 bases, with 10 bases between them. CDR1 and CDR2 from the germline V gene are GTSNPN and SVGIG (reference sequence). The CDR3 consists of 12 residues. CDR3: CAWGRDAYEQYF. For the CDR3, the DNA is TGTGCCTGGGGGCGGGATGCCTACGAGCAGTACTTC.

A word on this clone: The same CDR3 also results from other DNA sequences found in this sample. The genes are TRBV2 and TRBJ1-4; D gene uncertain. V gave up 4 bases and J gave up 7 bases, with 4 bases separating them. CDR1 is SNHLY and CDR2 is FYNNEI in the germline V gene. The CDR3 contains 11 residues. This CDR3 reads CASSGGEKLFF. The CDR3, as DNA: TGTGCCAGCAGTGGTGGTGAAAAACTGTTTTTT.

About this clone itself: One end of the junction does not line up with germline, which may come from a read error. CDR3 amino acids: CSAQRAGAIF. CDR3 sequence (DNA): TGCAGTGCTCAGAGAGCAGGAGCCATTTTT. The chain has TRBV20-1 and TRBJ1-5; D gene unclear. The CDR3 sequence is 10 residues long. Germline values: CDR1 DFQATT, CDR2 SNEGSKA (reference sequence).

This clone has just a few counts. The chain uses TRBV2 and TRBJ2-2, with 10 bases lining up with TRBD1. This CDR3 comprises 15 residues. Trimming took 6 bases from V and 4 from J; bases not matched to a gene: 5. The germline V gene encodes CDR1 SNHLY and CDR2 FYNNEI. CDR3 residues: CASSPDRGLTGELFF. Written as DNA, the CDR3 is TGTGCCAGCAGCCCAGACAGGGGGCTCACCGGGGAGCTGTTTTTT. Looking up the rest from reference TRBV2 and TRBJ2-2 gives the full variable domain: EPEVTQTPSHQVTQMGQEVILRCVPISNHLYFYWYRQILGQKVEFLVSFYNNEISEKSEIFDDQFSVERPDGSNFTLKIRSTKLEDSAMYFCASSPDRGLTGELFFGEGSRLTVL.

The CDR3 reads CASSLGAGRFRGYTF. In nucleotides, the CDR3 is TGTGCCAGCAGCTTGGGTGCAGGGAGGTTCCGGGGCTACACCTTC. The chain couples TRBV5-4 to TRBJ1-2, with TRBD1 as a possible D gene (5 bases). The CDR3 has 15 residues. V lost 0 bases to trimming and J lost 8 bases, with 17 bases between them. Germline V gives CDR1 SGHNT, CDR2 YYREEE (reference sequence).

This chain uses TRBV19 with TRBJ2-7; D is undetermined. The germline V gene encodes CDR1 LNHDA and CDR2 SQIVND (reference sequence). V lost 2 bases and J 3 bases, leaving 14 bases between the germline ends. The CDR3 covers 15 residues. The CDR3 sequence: CASSISRTSYYEQYF. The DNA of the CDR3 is TGTGCCAGTAGTATAAGTCGTACCTCCTACTACGAGCAGTACTTC.

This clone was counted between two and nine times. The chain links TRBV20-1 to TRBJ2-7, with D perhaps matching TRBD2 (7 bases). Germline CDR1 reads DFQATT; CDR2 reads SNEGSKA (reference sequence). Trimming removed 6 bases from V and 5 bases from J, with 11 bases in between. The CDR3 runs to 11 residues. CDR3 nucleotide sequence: TGCAGTGCCACAGGGAGGGACGAGCAGTACTTC. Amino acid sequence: CSATGRDEQYF.

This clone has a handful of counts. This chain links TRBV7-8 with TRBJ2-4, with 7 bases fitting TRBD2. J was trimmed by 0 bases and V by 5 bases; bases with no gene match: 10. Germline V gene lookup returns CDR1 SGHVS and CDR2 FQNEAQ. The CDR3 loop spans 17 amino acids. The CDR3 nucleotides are TGTGCCAGCAGCCTCGAGGGCGGGAGCCTAGCCAAAAACATTCAGTACTTC. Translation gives CASSLEGGSLAKNIQYF.

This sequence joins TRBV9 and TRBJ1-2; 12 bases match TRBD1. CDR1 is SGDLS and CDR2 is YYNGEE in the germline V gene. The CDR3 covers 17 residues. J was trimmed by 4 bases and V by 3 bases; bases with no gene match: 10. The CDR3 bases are TGTGCCAGCAGCGGAACCCCGGGACAGGGGGCCGTCTATGGCTACACCTTC. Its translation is CASSGTPGQGAVYGYTF.

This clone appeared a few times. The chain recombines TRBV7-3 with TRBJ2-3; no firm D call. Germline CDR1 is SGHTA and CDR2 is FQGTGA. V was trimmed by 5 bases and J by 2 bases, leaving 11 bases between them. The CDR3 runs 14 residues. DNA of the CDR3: TGTGCCAGCAGCCCCCTGCAACCCACAGATACGCAGTATTTT. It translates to CASSPLQPTDTQYF.

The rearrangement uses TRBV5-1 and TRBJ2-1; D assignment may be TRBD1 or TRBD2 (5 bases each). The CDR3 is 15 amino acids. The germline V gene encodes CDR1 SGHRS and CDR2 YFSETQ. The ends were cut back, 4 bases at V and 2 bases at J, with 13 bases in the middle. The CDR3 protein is CASSPLLGAYNEQFF. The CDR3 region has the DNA TGCGCCAGCAGCCCACTCTTGGGGGCCTACAATGAGCAGTTCTTC.

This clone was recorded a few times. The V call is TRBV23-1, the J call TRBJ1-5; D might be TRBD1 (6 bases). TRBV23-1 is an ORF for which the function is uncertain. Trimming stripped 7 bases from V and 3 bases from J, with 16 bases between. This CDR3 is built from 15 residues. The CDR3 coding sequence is TGCGCCAGCAATCCGCGGGACAATCTCAATCAGCCCCAGCATTTT. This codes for CASNPRDNLNQPQHF.

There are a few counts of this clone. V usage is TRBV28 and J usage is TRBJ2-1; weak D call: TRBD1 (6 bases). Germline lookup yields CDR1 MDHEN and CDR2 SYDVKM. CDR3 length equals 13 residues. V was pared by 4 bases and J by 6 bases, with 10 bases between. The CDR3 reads CASSYSGANEQFF. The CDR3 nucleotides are TGTGCCAGCAGTTATTCAGGGGCCAATGAGCAGTTCTTC.

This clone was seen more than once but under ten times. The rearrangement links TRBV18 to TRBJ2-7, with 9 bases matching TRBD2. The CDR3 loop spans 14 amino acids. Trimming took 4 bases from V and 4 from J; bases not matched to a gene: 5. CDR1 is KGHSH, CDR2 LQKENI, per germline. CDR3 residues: CASSRNSGSYEQYF. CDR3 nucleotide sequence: TGTGCCAGCTCACGCAATAGCGGGAGTTACGAGCAGTACTTC.

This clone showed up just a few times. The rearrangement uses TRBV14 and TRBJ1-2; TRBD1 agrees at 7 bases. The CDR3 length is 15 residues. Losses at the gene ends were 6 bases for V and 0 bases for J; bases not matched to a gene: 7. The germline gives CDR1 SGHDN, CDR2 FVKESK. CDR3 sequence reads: CASRRSTGANYGYTF. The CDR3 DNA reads TGTGCCAGCAGACGCTCAACAGGGGCTAACTATGGCTACACCTTC.

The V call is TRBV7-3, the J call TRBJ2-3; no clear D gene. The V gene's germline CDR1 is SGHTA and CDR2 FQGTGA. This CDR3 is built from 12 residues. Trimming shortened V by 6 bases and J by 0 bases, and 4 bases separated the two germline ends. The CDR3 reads CASSVSTDTQYF. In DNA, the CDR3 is TGTGCCAGCAGTGTTAGCACAGATACGCAGTATTTT.

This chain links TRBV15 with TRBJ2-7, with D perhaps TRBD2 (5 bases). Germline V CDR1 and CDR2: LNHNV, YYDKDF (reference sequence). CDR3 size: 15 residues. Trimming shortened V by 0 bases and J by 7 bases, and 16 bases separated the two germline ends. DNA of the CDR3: TGTGCCACCAGCAGAGACTGGACCACCAGAGGGGAGCAGTACTTC. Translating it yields CATSRDWTTRGEQYF.

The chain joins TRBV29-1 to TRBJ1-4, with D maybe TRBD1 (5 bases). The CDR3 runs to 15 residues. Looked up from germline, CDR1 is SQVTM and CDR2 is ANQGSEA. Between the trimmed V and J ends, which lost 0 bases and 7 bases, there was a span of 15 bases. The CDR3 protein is CSVEDGSGRGEKLFF. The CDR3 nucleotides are TGCAGCGTTGAAGATGGGTCCGGGAGGGGTGAAAAACTGTTTTTT.

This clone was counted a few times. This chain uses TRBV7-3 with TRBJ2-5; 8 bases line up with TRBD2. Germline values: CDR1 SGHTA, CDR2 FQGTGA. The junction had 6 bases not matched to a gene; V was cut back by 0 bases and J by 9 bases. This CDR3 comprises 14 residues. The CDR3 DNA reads TGTGCCAGCAGCTTAACGGCGGCAGCGGGGGCCCAGTACTTC. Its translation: CASSLTAAAGAQYF.

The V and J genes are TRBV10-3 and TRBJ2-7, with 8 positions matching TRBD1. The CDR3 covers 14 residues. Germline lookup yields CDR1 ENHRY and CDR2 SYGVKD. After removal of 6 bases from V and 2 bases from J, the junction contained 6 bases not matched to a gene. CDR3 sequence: CAIRPGTGTYEQYF. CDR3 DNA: TGTGCCATCAGACCCGGGACAGGCACCTACGAGCAGTACTTC.

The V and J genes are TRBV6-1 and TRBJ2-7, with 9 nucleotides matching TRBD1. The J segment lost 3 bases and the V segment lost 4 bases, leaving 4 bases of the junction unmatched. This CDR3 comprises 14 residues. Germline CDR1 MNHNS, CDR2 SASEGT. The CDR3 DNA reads TGTGCCAGCAGTGTCCGGGACAGGGACTACGAGCAGTACTTC. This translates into CASSVRDRDYEQYF.

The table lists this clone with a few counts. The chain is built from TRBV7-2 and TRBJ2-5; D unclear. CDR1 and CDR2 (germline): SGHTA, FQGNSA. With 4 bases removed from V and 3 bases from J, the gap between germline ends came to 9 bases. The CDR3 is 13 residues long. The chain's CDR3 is CASSSGVKETQYF. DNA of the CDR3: TGTGCCAGCAGCTCTGGGGTGAAAGAGACCCAGTACTTC.

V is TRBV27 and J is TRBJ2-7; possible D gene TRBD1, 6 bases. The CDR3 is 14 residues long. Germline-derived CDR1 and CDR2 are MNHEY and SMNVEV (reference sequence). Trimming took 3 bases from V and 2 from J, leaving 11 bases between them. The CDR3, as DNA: TGTGCCAGCAGTTTGTCTTGGGGGCCCTACGAGCAGTACTTC. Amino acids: CASSLSWGPYEQYF.

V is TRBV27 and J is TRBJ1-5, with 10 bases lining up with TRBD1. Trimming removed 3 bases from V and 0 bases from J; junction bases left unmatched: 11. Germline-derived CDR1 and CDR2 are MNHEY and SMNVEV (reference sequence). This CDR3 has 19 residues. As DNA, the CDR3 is TGTGCCAGCAGTTTCCCCGCAGGACAGGGGGGATATAGCAATCAGCCCCAGCATTTT. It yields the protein CASSFPAGQGGYSNQPQHF.